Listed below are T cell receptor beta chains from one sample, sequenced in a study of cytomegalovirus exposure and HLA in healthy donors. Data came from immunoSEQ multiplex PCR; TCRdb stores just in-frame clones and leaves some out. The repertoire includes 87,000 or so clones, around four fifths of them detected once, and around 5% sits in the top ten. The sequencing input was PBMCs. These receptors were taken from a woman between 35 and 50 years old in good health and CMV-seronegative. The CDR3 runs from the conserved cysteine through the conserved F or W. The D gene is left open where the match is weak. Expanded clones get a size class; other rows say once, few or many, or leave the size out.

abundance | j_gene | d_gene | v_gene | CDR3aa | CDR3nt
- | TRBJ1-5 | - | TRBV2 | CASSVGGTGQPQHF | TGTGCCAGCAGTGTGGGGGGGACCGGGCAGCCCCAGCATTTT
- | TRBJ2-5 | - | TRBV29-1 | CSVELGAGETQYF | TGCAGCGTTGAATTGGGTGCCGGGGAGACCCAGTACTTC
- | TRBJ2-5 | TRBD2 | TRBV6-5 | CASSYPLAGGGETQYF | TGTGCCAGCAGTTACCCCCTAGCGGGGGGCGGAGAGACCCAGTACTTC
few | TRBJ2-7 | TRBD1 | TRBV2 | CALRGTGDHEQYF | TGTGCCCTCCGGGGGACAGGGGACCACGAGCAGTACTTC
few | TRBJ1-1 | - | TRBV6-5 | CASSSSTEAFF | TGTGCCAGCAGTTCGAGCACTGAAGCTTTCTTT
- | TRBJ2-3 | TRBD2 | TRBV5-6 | CASKAGGPSDTQYF | TGTGCCAGCAAGGCGGGGGGGCCGTCAGATACGCAGTATTTT
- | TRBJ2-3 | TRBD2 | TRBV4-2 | CASSPQTSGSTDTQYF | TGTGCCAGCAGCCCACAGACTAGCGGGAGCACAGATACGCAGTATTTT
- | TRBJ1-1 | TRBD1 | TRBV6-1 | CATLGQGATEAFF | TGTGCCACCTTAGGACAGGGGGCTACTGAAGCTTTCTTT
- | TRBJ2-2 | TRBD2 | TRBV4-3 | CASSQGAGRGELFF | TGCGCCAGCAGCCAAGGAGCGGGGCGCGGGGAGCTGTTTTTT
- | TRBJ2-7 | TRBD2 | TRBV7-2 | CASSDGLAAYEQYF | TGTGCCAGCAGCGACGGACTAGCAGCCTACGAGCAGTACTTC
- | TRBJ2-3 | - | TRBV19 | CASSVELDTQYF | TGTGCCAGTAGTGTCGAACTTGATACGCAGTATTTT
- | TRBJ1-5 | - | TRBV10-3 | CAISKQGNQPQHF | TGTGCCATCAGTAAGCAGGGCAATCAGCCCCAGCATTTT
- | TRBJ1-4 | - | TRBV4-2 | CASSQALDATNEKLFF | TGTGCCAGCAGCCAAGCCCTAGATGCAACTAATGAAAAACTGTTTTTT
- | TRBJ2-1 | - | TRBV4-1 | CASSRFGPTPGDEQFF | TGCGCCAGCAGCCGATTCGGACCCACTCCGGGGGATGAGCAGTTCTTC
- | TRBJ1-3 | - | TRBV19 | CASSMGGNSGNTIYF | TGTGCCAGTAGTATGGGGGGTAACTCTGGAAACACCATATATTTT
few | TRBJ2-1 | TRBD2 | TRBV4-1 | CATRGGTYNEQFF | TGCGCCACCCGGGGGGGCACCTACAATGAGCAGTTCTTC
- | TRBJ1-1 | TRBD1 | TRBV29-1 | CSVSQGMNTEAFF | TGCAGCGTGTCACAGGGGATGAACACTGAAGCTTTCTTT
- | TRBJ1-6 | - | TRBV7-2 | CATGGIGHRSPLHF | TGTGCCACGGGGGGTATAGGGCATCGTTCACCCCTCCACTTT
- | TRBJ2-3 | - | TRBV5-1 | CASSLAGRGPSTDTQYF | TGCGCCAGCAGCTTGGCGGGGCGGGGACCTAGCACAGATACGCAGTATTTT
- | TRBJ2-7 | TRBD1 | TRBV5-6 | CASSFAGTGGYEQYF | TGTGCCAGCAGCTTCGCCGGGACAGGGGGCTACGAGCAGTACTTC
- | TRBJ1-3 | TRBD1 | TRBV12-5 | CASGLTGGSGNTIYF | TGTGCTAGTGGTCTAACAGGGGGCTCTGGAAACACCATATATTTT
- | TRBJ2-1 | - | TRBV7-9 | CASSPQGLAGGEQFF | TGTGCCAGCAGCCCTCAAGGGCTAGCCGGCGGTGAGCAGTTCTTC
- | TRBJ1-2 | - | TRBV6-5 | CASSSSPRGYTF | TGTGCCAGCAGTTCCTCTCCCCGGGGCTACACCTTC
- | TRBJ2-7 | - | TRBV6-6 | CASSLGGEQYF | TGTGCCAGCAGTTTGGGGGGCGAGCAGTACTTC
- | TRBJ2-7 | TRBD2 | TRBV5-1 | CASSPGLAGAYEQYF | TGCGCCAGCAGCCCTGGACTAGCGGGGGCCTACGAGCAGTACTTC
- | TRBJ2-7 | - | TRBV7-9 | CASSLTGSRSYSYEQYF | TGTGCCAGCAGCCTCACCGGGAGCCGTAGCTACTCCTACGAGCAGTACTTC
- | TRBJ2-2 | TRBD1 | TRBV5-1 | CASTIGGRNTGELFF | TGCGCCAGCACAATAGGGGGCCGGAACACCGGGGAGCTGTTTTTT
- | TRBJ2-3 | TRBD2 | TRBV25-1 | CASIGLAADTQYF | TGTGCCAGCATAGGACTAGCAGCAGATACGCAGTATTTT
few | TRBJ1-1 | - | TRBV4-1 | CASSQGMGGFGKNTEAFF | TGCGCCAGCAGCCAAGGGATGGGAGGGTTTGGGAAGAACACTGAAGCTTTCTTT
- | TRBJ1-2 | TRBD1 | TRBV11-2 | CASSLDRGPGYTF | TGTGCCAGCAGCTTAGACAGGGGGCCTGGCTACACCTTC
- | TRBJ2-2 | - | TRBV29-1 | CSVEDLGELFF | TGCAGCGTTGAAGATCTGGGGGAGCTGTTTTTT
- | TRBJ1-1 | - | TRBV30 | CAWMQGITEAFF | TGTGCCTGGATGCAGGGAATAACTGAAGCTTTCTTT
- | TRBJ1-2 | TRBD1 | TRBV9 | CASSVEPGQGSNYGYTF | TGTGCCAGCAGCGTTGAACCGGGACAGGGATCTAACTATGGCTACACCTTC
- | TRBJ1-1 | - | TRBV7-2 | CASSSGGSWTEAFF | TGTGCCAGCAGCTCAGGAGGGAGTTGGACTGAAGCTTTCTTT
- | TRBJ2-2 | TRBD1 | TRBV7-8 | CASSLTGGNTGELFF | TGTGCCAGCAGCTTAACAGGGGGGAACACCGGGGAGCTGTTTTTT
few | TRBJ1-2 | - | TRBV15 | CATSRGGGGFNYGYTF | TGTGCCACCAGCAGAGGTGGGGGGGGATTCAACTATGGCTACACCTTC
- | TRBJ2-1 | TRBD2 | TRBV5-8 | CASSLGQRGGNEQFF | TGTGCCAGCAGCTTGGGACAGCGGGGGGGAAATGAGCAGTTCTTC
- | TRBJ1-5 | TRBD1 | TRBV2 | CASSRQGNQPQHF | TGTGCCAGCAGTCGACAGGGGAATCAGCCCCAGCATTTT
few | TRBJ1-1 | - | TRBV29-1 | CSVNREGRTEAFF | TGCAGCGTCAACAGGGAAGGTCGTACTGAAGCTTTCTTT
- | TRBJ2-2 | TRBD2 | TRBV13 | CASSEYTGGLYTGELFF | TGTGCCAGCAGCGAATACACGGGGGGGCTTTACACCGGGGAGCTGTTTTTT
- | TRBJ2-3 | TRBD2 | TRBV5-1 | CASSKTSGADTQYF | TGCGCCAGCAGCAAGACTAGCGGGGCAGATACGCAGTATTTT
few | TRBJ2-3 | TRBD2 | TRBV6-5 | CASSYSGTSGADTQYF | TGTGCCAGCAGTTACTCCGGGACTAGCGGGGCAGATACGCAGTATTTT
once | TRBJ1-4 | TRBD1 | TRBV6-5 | CASSYDRAVEKLFF | TGTGCCAGCAGTTACGACAGGGCGGTTGAAAAACTGTTTTTT
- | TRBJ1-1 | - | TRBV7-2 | CASSRYRTSIEAFF | TGTGCCAGCAGCCGTTACAGGACATCAATCGAAGCTTTCTTT
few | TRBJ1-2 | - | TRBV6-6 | CASRLDYGYTF | TGTGCCAGCAGACTGGACTATGGCTACACCTTC
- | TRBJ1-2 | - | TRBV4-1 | CASSQALQINYGYTF | TGCGCCAGCAGCCAAGCCCTACAGATCAACTATGGCTACACCTTC
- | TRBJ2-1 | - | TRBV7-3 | CASSLIGQGTYNEQFF | TGTGCCAGCAGCTTAATCGGGCAGGGAACCTACAATGAGCAGTTCTTC
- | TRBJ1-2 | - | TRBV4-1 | CASSQDGLQGGYTF | TGCGCCAGCAGCCAAGATGGTTTGCAGGGCGGCTACACCTTC
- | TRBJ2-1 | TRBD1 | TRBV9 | CASSVGSGQGHTDEQFF | TGTGCCAGCAGCGTAGGGTCGGGACAGGGACACACGGATGAGCAGTTCTTC
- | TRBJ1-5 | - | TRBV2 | CASSEVSWPNQPQHF | TGTGCCAGCAGTGAAGTTTCCTGGCCAAATCAGCCCCAGCATTTT
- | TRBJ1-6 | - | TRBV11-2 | CASSPDRAYNSPLHF | TGTGCCAGCAGCCCGGACAGAGCCTATAATTCACCCCTCCACTTT
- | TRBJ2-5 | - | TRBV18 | CASSPDLQETQYF | TGTGCCAGCTCACCGGACTTACAAGAGACCCAGTACTTC
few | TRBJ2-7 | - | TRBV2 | CASNFRRSGEQYF | TGTGCCAGCAACTTCCGCCGGTCGGGGGAGCAGTACTTC
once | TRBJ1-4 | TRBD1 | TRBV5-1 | CASSFQRGLGEKLFF | TGCGCCAGCAGCTTTCAAAGGGGGCTTGGTGAAAAACTGTTTTTT